Listed below are T cell receptor beta chains from one sample, sequenced in a study of blood T cells in healthy people across ages. Each CDR3 protein is one row after TCRdb ran MiXCR on the 5' RACE reads. The sample holds over 1,500,000 distinct CDR3 sequences, more than 35% seen once. Input material: blood. The receptors derive from a human donor in good health. Both conserved end residues are trimmed from each CDR3. Each record gives: J gene, V gene, CDR3 protein.

J gene: TRBJ2-1; V gene: TRBV14; CDR3 protein: ASSQALFASGNNEQF
J gene: TRBJ2-7; V gene: TRBV6-2/TRBV6-3; CDR3 protein: ASTMGGDPSYEQY
J gene: TRBJ1-2; V gene: TRBV20-1; CDR3 protein: SARVAGMGGYT
J gene: TRBJ1-1; V gene: TRBV12-3/TRBV12-4; CDR3 protein: ASSLMPGQGNTEAF
J gene: TRBJ2-1; V gene: TRBV12-3/TRBV12-4; CDR3 protein: ANSGLAGRAGEQF
J gene: NA; V gene: TRBV4-3; CDR3 protein: ASSHDRDSLYEQY
J gene: TRBJ2-4; V gene: TRBV28; CDR3 protein: ASSAPNEGRDKNIQY
J gene: TRBJ1-2; V gene: TRBV10-2; CDR3 protein: ASSDLGQGGGYGYT
J gene: TRBJ2-5; V gene: TRBV28; CDR3 protein: ASRGHSRRRQETQY
J gene: TRBJ2-1; V gene: TRBV10-3; CDR3 protein: AIRGLAREQF
J gene: TRBJ1-2; V gene: TRBV7-2; CDR3 protein: ASSLAWGGANYGYT
J gene: TRBJ2-4; V gene: TRBV5-1; CDR3 protein: ASSLGDGGIQY
J gene: TRBJ2-7; V gene: TRBV6-1; CDR3 protein: ASSPLRGSSYEQY
J gene: TRBJ1-1; V gene: TRBV29-1; CDR3 protein: SVDFGDLNTEAF
J gene: TRBJ2-1; V gene: TRBV4-1; CDR3 protein: ASRLQRGGDFEQF
J gene: TRBJ2-7; V gene: TRBV15; CDR3 protein: ATSRTRDTFYEQY
J gene: TRBJ1-2; V gene: TRBV6-5; CDR3 protein: ATSPTQGNYGYT
J gene: TRBJ1-5; V gene: TRBV12-3/TRBV12-4; CDR3 protein: ASSRDRGRPPDQPQH
J gene: TRBJ2-1; V gene: TRBV7-9; CDR3 protein: ASSPGTGGAAYNEQF
J gene: TRBJ2-5; V gene: TRBV7-8; CDR3 protein: ASSLRRSPQETQY
J gene: TRBJ1-1; V gene: TRBV5-1; CDR3 protein: ASSLARQGDTEAF
J gene: TRBJ1-4; V gene: TRBV5-8; CDR3 protein: ASSRNEGATNEKLF
J gene: TRBJ1-5; V gene: TRBV18; CDR3 protein: ASSPSGADNQPQH
J gene: TRBJ1-2; V gene: TRBV18; CDR3 protein: ASSPEGQGSGYT
J gene: TRBJ2-3; V gene: TRBV5-1; CDR3 protein: ASSSRGMVRTDTQY
J gene: TRBJ2-5; V gene: TRBV5-1; CDR3 protein: ASSLSLAGLETQY
J gene: TRBJ2-6; V gene: TRBV5-1; CDR3 protein: ASSAQGEANVLT
J gene: TRBJ2-6; V gene: TRBV28; CDR3 protein: ASKRSGTGYSGANVLT
J gene: TRBJ2-1; V gene: TRBV3-1; CDR3 protein: ASSQGPELAGGYNEQF
J gene: TRBJ2-2; V gene: TRBV2; CDR3 protein: ASSGNQRFGELF
J gene: TRBJ1-6; V gene: TRBV27; CDR3 protein: ASSFGGGAGSPLH
J gene: TRBJ2-3; V gene: TRBV7-2; CDR3 protein: ASSPSQHTDTQY
J gene: TRBJ2-3; V gene: TRBV7-8; CDR3 protein: ASSLMGANTDTQY
J gene: TRBJ2-1; V gene: TRBV29-1; CDR3 protein: SVVSGGSSYNEQF
J gene: TRBJ2-1; V gene: TRBV5-1; CDR3 protein: ASSAGQGLDSYNEQF
J gene: TRBJ1-2; V gene: TRBV4-3; CDR3 protein: ASSQLMGQGAVYT